A single sample is the source of the 10 T cell receptor beta chains below, sequenced in a study of blood T cell repertoires in COVID-19. Profiling relied on immunoSEQ multiplex PCR, and the TCRdb table lists in-frame clones only, not all of them. Among some 180,000 clones listed, roughly 79% were seen once. Sequences were obtained from peripheral blood. The receptors stem from a woman aged 80 or over with COVID-19, enrolled during active disease.

CDR3: CASSPSGVYNEQFF. CDR3 nucleotide sequence: TGTGCCAGCAGCCCTAGCGGGGTCTACAATGAGCAGTTCTTC. The genes are TRBV7-6 and TRBJ2-1; 9 positions match TRBD2. The CDR3 runs to 14 residues. Looked up from germline, CDR1 is SGHVS and CDR2 is FNYEAQ. J gave up 3 bases and V 5 bases, and 2 bases lay outside the gene matches.

The chain couples TRBV7-8 to TRBJ2-5; TRBD2 matches 10 bases. CDR1 and CDR2 from the germline V gene are SGHVS and FQNEAQ. Trimming at V came to 5 bases and at J to 3 bases, leaving 15 bases not matched to a gene. The CDR3 consists of 18 residues. CDR3 bases: TGTGCCAGCAGCCCTTTGGGCTACGGGACTAGCGACAAAGAGACCCAGTACTTC. Amino acid sequence: CASSPLGYGTSDKETQYF. Drawing the rest from reference TRBV7-8 and TRBJ2-5, the complete variable domain is GAGVSQSPRYKVAKRGQDVALRCDPISGHVSLFWYQQALGQGPEFLTYFQNEAQLDKSGLPSDRFFAERPEGSVSTLKIQRTQQEDSAVYLCASSPLGYGTSDKETQYFGPGTRLLVL.

V is TRBV24-1 and J is TRBJ2-3, with TRBD2 identical over 10 bases. V trimming: 10 bases; J trimming: 9 bases; junction bases outside the gene matches: 12. From germline, CDR1 is KGHDR and CDR2 SFDVKD. The CDR3 extends over 14 amino acids. This CDR3 reads CATKESGGAGTQYF. The CDR3 nucleotides are TGTGCCACTAAAGAGAGCGGGGGGGCCGGGACGCAGTATTTT.

Remarks on this clone: An end of the junction differs from the germline gene, which may be a read error. The chain uses TRBV28 and TRBJ1-5; D is unclear. Germline lookup yields CDR1 MDHEN and CDR2 SYDVKM. There are 12 residues in the CDR3. The DNA of the CDR3 is TGTGCCAGCAGTTCCCCCGCTGCAGAAATATTTTTT. Amino acid sequence: CASSSPAAEIFF.

The V gene is TRBV24-1, the J gene TRBJ1-3; D not resolved. V lost 5 bases and J 5 bases, leaving 18 bases between the germline ends. The CDR3 loop spans 16 amino acids. Germline V gene lookup returns CDR1 KGHDR and CDR2 SFDVKD. The CDR3 region has the DNA TGTGCCACCAGTGCCCGGGAGGGCTCGAGGAGAAACACCATATATTTT. Translation: CATSAREGSRRNTIYF.

The chain is built from TRBV18 and TRBJ1-2, with TRBD1 identical over 10 bases. Germline values: CDR1 KGHSH, CDR2 LQKENI. With V trimmed by 6 bases and J by 5 bases, 6 bases remained unmatched. The CDR3 spans 14 residues. This chain's CDR3 is CASSRGTGEYGYTF. The CDR3 nucleotides are TGTGCCAGCTCCAGAGGGACAGGGGAATATGGCTACACCTTC.

This sequence joins TRBV6-5 and TRBJ1-5; 11 bases line up with TRBD1. The CDR3 spans 13 residues. Germline assignment: CDR1 MNHEY and CDR2 SVGAGI. The ends lost 6 bases at V and 6 bases at J; junction bases unmatched: 1. Written as DNA, the CDR3 is TGTGCCAGCAGGGGACAGGGGGGTCAGCCCCAGCATTTT. Amino acids: CASRGQGGQPQHF.

The chain is built from TRBV13 and TRBJ2-5, with 9 bases that match TRBD2. Germline lookup yields CDR1 PRHDT and CDR2 FYEKMQ (reference sequence). CDR3 length equals 14 residues. J was trimmed by 6 bases and V by 2 bases; bases with no gene match: 4. The CDR3 protein is CASSLRGRDQTQYF. The CDR3 bases are TGTGCCAGCAGCTTACGCGGGAGGGACCAGACCCAGTACTTC.

The chain links TRBV7-3 to TRBJ2-7, with 11 nucleotides matching TRBD2. Germline assignment: CDR1 SGHTA and CDR2 FQGTGA. The V and J ends lost 5 bases and 1 base, in that order; junction bases with no gene match: 1. The CDR3 spans 14 residues. The CDR3 region has the DNA TGTGCCAGCAGCCCTAGCGGGAGGTCCTACGAGCAGTACTTC. This sequence encodes CASSPSGRSYEQYF.

The rearrangement links TRBV24-1 to TRBJ2-7; 10 bases map to TRBD1. CDR1 and CDR2 from the germline V gene are KGHDR and SFDVKD. V lost 5 bases, J lost 4 bases, and 1 base stayed unmatched. This CDR3 has 13 residues. The CDR3 region is CATSGQGAYEQYF. DNA for the CDR3: TGTGCCACCAGTGGACAGGGGGCTTACGAGCAGTACTTC.